What follows describes a single TCR beta chain. This sample was taken from a study of blood T cell repertoires in COVID-19. In the study overall: Samples came from the United States, Italy and Spain, spanning acute and convalescent COVID-19.

Repertoires were generated with immunoSEQ multiplex PCR, while TCRdb's copy carries only in-frame clones and drops some. The sample yields some 340,000 clones, about 86% seen once. Source material: peripheral blood. The clonotype comes from a man aged 25-45 years with active or convalescent COVID-19.

The CDR3 loop is CASTTGTEAFF. In nucleotides, the CDR3 is TGTGCCAGTACCACAGGCACTGAAGCTTTCTTT. This rearrangement joins TRBV19 to TRBJ1-1, with a weak D call TRBD1 (5 bases). CDR1 is LNHDA, CDR2 SQIVND, per germline (reference sequence). Trimming left V 7 bases short and J 4 bases short, with 7 bases between. There are 11 residues in the CDR3.